Below are 8 T cell receptor beta chains sequenced from a single sample in a study of early T cells in non-severe SARS-CoV-2 infection. One entry per CDR3 protein, called by TCRdb with MiXCR from the 5' RACE reads. The sample records about 69,000 distinct CDR3 sequences, roughly 4.6% being singletons. This specimen was whole blood, taken at baseline. Receptor source: an adult who was a healthcare worker with PCR-confirmed SARS-CoV-2 infection or an uninfected control (not recorded which). The donor label of this sample is uncertain.

This clonotype was counted many times. This rearrangement joins TRBV5-6 to TRBJ2-2; D is unresolved. Deletions cut 7 bases from V and 1 base from J, with 14 bases between. This CDR3 region has 15 residues. Germline loops: CDR1 SGHDT, CDR2 YYEEEE. The CDR3 loop reads CASRTSPLNTGELFF. The DNA of the CDR3 is TGTGCCAGCCGCACAAGCCCCCTGAACACCGGGGAGCTGTTTTTT.

This clonotype was counted many times. This chain links TRBV9 with TRBJ1-1, with D possibly matching TRBD1 (5 bases). V dropped 0 bases and J dropped 6 bases, with 18 bases sitting between them. The CDR3 is 16 amino acids. Germline V gene sequence: CDR1 SGDLS, CDR2 YYNGEE. Written as DNA, the CDR3 is TGTGCCAGCAGCGTAGGAGCACCAGGGATGCGTGCTGAAGCTTTCTTT. Its protein is CASSVGAPGMRAEAFF.

In this sample, this clonotype turned up many times. The chain links TRBV27 to TRBJ1-5, with D possibly matching TRBD1 (6 bases). The ends were cut back, 2 bases at V and 3 bases at J, with 11 bases in the middle. This CDR3 contains 15 residues. Germline loops: CDR1 MNHEY, CDR2 SMNVEV (reference sequence). The CDR3 protein is CASSLVQGANQPQHF. CDR3 nucleotide sequence: TGTGCCAGCAGTTTAGTACAGGGAGCCAATCAGCCCCAGCATTTT.

Many counts were recorded for this clonotype. The V call is TRBV11-2, the J call TRBJ1-1; D remains unclear. Per the germline V gene, CDR1 is SGHAT and CDR2 is FQNNGV. This CDR3 has 11 amino acids. Trimming left V 7 bases short and J 5 bases short, with 8 bases between. CDR3: CASTRGTEAFF. CDR3 nucleotides: TGTGCCAGCACCCGTGGGACTGAAGCTTTCTTT.

The sample holds many counts of this clonotype. The gene calls are TRBV29-1 and TRBJ2-7; D assignment may be TRBD1 or TRBD2 (5 bases each). The CDR3 has 12 amino acids. V was pared by 3 bases and J by 6 bases, with 12 bases between. Germline lookup yields CDR1 SQVTM and CDR2 ANQGSEA. The CDR3 sequence is CSVDPRGTEQYF. In DNA, the CDR3 is TGCAGCGTTGATCCGAGGGGCACCGAGCAGTACTTC.

This clonotype showed up many times. This chain joins TRBV5-6 and TRBJ1-1; the D is unclear. CDR1 and CDR2 (germline): SGHDT, YYEEEE. The CDR3 runs 15 residues. The ends were cut back, 1 base at V and 0 bases at J, with 10 bases in the middle. CDR3 DNA: TGTGCCAGCAGCTTGTCTCCAGTCATGAACACTGAAGCTTTCTTT. Its protein is CASSLSPVMNTEAFF.

This clonotype was seen only a few times. The genes are TRBV12-3 or TRBV12-4 and TRBJ2-3; TRBD2 might be the D (5 bases). This CDR3 has 17 amino acids. V dropped 3 bases and J dropped 2 bases, with 18 bases sitting between them. CDR3: CASSFELASTPTDTQYF. CDR3 nucleotides: TGTGCCAGCAGTTTTGAGCTAGCATCCACCCCCACAGATACGCAGTATTTT.

Concerning this clonotype itself: This may be a read error: a much more frequent sequence differs by one nucleotide. The chain couples TRBV14 to TRBJ2-7, with D unresolved. The V gene's germline CDR1 is SGHDN and CDR2 FVKESK. The CDR3 covers 13 residues. V shed 4 bases and J shed 3 bases, with 10 bases lying between them. CDR3 DNA sequence: TGTGCCAGCAGCCGGAAAAATAGCTACGAGCAGTACTTC. It encodes CASSRKNSYEQYF.